Listed below are T cell receptor beta chains from one sample, sequenced in a study of cytomegalovirus exposure and HLA in healthy donors. This table comes from immunoSEQ multiplex PCR, and its TCRdb copy is limited to in-frame clones, with some not included. The profile shows 100,000 to 150,000 clones, 70% to 80% of them singletons. What was sequenced was PBMCs. These receptors all stem from a woman aged 50 to 65 in good health and CMV-seropositive. The CDR3 runs from the conserved cysteine through the conserved F or W. Each record gives: V gene, clone size, J gene, D gene, CDR3 protein, CDR3 DNA. D genes are given only for firm matches. Clone size is given for some rows only: seen once, a few or many times, or a class if the clone is expanded.

>TRBV4-1|NA|TRBJ2-7|TRBD1
CASSQFGQGRHF
TGCGCCAGCAGCCAATTTGGACAGGGTAGGCACTTC
>TRBV4-3|NA|TRBJ2-7|TRBD2
CASSQEWLAGWDTYEQYF
TGCGCCAGCAGCCAAGAGTGGCTAGCGGGTTGGGACACCTACGAGCAGTACTTC
>TRBV6-1|NA|TRBJ2-7|TRBD1
CASSGQGARHEQYF
TGTGCCAGCAGCGGACAGGGGGCGAGGCACGAGCAGTACTTC
>TRBV6-1|NA|TRBJ1-6|TRBD1
CASSEVGTAAGSPLHF
TGTGCCAGCAGTGAAGTAGGGACAGCCGCGGGGTCACCCCTCCACTTT
>TRBV4-1|few|TRBJ1-2|TRBD1
CASSRGQGYGYTF
TGCGCCAGCAGTCGCGGACAGGGTTATGGCTACACCTTC
>TRBV5-1|few|TRBJ1-2|TRBD1
CASSEDRGVYGYTF
TGCGCCAGCAGCGAGGACAGGGGGGTATATGGCTACACCTTC
>TRBV5-1|NA|TRBJ1-4|NA
CASSPDSTNEKLFF
TGCGCCAGCAGCCCGGACAGCACTAATGAAAAACTGTTTTTT
>TRBV2|NA|TRBJ2-1|NA
CASTLGRGSYNEQFF
TGTGCCAGCACCCTGGGTAGGGGATCCTACAATGAGCAGTTCTTC
>TRBV2|NA|TRBJ2-3|NA
CASSELVLTDTQYF
TGTGCCAGCAGTGAGTTAGTCCTCACAGATACGCAGTATTTT
>TRBV5-1|NA|TRBJ2-7|TRBD2
CASSPGLAGALSPEQYF
TGCGCCAGCAGCCCGGGACTAGCGGGAGCACTTTCACCCGAGCAGTACTTC
>TRBV4-1|few|TRBJ1-4|TRBD1
CASSRTQGREKLFF
TGCGCCAGCAGCCGAACACAGGGGAGGGAAAAACTGTTTTTT
>TRBV18|once|TRBJ2-7|NA
CASSPRGLYEQYF
TGTGCCAGCTCACCACGGGGGCTCTACGAGCAGTACTTC
>TRBV14|NA|TRBJ1-1|NA
CASSWALNTEAFF
TGTGCCAGCAGCTGGGCATTGAACACTGAAGCTTTCTTT
>TRBV6-1|NA|TRBJ1-2|NA
CATRGNREIYGYTF
TGTGCCACCCGAGGTAACAGGGAGATCTATGGCTACACCTTC
>TRBV11-2|NA|TRBJ1-1|NA
CASSLEVDRRAFF
TGTGCCAGCAGCTTAGAGGTCGACAGGAGAGCTTTCTTT
>TRBV2|few|TRBJ2-5|TRBD2
CASSAATGRQETQYF
TGTGCCAGCAGTGCCGCGACCGGGAGGCAGGAGACCCAGTACTTC
>TRBV11-2|NA|TRBJ1-1|TRBD1
CASSGGQGSIAEAFF
TGTGCCAGCAGCGGCGGACAGGGTTCAATCGCTGAAGCTTTCTTT
>TRBV25-1|NA|TRBJ1-1|TRBD1
CASSKTGGTEAFF
TGTGCCAGCAGTAAGACAGGGGGCACTGAAGCTTTCTTT
>TRBV4-1|NA|TRBJ1-2|TRBD1
CASSQDRLGQAYYGYTF
TGCGCCAGCAGCCAAGATCGGTTGGGACAGGCATACTATGGCTACACCTTC
>TRBV19|NA|TRBJ1-1|NA
CASVGRLNTEAFF
TGTGCCAGTGTGGGCAGACTGAACACTGAAGCTTTCTTT
>TRBV4-3|NA|TRBJ2-3|TRBD2
CASSLAGGTDTQYF
TGCGCCAGCAGCCTAGCGGGGGGCACAGATACGCAGTATTTT
>TRBV7-2|NA|TRBJ2-7|TRBD2
CASSSGLAGAEQYF
TGTGCCAGCAGCTCGGGACTAGCGGGAGCGGAGCAGTACTTC
>TRBV7-2|NA|TRBJ2-7|TRBD2
CASSLAGGSGTYEQYF
TGTGCCAGCAGCTTAGCTGGCGGGAGTGGGACCTACGAGCAGTACTTC
>TRBV7-2|NA|TRBJ1-5|NA
CASSHPGGNQPQHF
TGTGCCAGCAGCCATCCGGGTGGCAATCAGCCCCAGCATTTT
>TRBV4-1|NA|TRBJ2-3|NA
CASSHGGQSTDTQYF
TGCGCCAGCAGCCACGGAGGACAGAGCACAGATACGCAGTATTTT
>TRBV4-3|NA|TRBJ2-1|TRBD2
CASSQGHTLAGDYNEQFF
TGCGCCAGCAGCCAAGGGCACACTCTAGCGGGGGACTACAATGAGCAGTTCTTC
>TRBV10-1|NA|TRBJ2-7|NA
CASRAAVPEQYF
TGCGCCAGCAGAGCGGCCGTCCCCGAGCAGTACTTC
>TRBV10-3|few|TRBJ1-6|TRBD1
CAIRGQGDNSPLHF
TGTGCCATCAGGGGACAGGGTGATAATTCACCCCTCCACTTT
>TRBV6-5|NA|TRBJ1-5|TRBD1
CASRSQGTGNQPQHF
TGTGCCAGCAGATCACAGGGGACGGGCAATCAGCCCCAGCATTTT
>TRBV19|NA|TRBJ2-7|NA
CASSYSGRPLYEQYF
TGTGCCAGTAGCTACTCAGGGCGACCCCTGTACGAGCAGTACTTC
>TRBV5-1|once|TRBJ1-1|NA
CASSPQGSVNTEAFF
TGCGCCAGCAGCCCACAGGGTTCGGTGAACACTGAAGCTTTCTTT
>TRBV7-2|NA|TRBJ2-7|TRBD2
CASSSRGREKAPYEQYF
TGTGCCAGCAGCTCAAGAGGGCGGGAGAAAGCTCCCTACGAGCAGTACTTC
>TRBV2|few|TRBJ1-1|NA
CASSGYENTEAFF
TGTGCCAGCAGTGGCTACGAGAACACTGAAGCTTTCTTT
>TRBV9|NA|TRBJ1-3|TRBD1
CASSSLDRDRADTIYF
TGTGCCAGCAGCTCCCTAGACCGGGACAGGGCGGACACCATATATTTT
>TRBV18|NA|TRBJ2-7|NA
CASSPSQGGYEQYF
TGTGCCAGCTCACCTTCACAGGGTGGCTACGAGCAGTACTTC
>TRBV19|NA|TRBJ2-3|TRBD2
CASSSRLAGEIDTQYF
TGTGCCAGTAGTTCCCGACTAGCGGGAGAAATAGATACGCAGTATTTT
>TRBV7-2|few|TRBJ2-7|NA
CASSLGSVAGYEQYF
TGTGCCAGCAGCTTAGGTTCGGTAGCTGGGTACGAGCAGTACTTC
>TRBV5-1|NA|TRBJ2-7|NA
CASSPEGNQPEYF
TGCGCCAGCAGCCCTGAGGGCAACCAGCCGGAGTACTTC
>TRBV7-8|few|TRBJ2-7|NA
CASSQMGDSIYEQYF
TGTGCCAGCAGCCAGATGGGGGACTCAATCTACGAGCAGTACTTC